One sample yielded the 9 T cell receptor beta chains listed below, sequenced in a study of T cell clonality in common variable immunodeficiency (dated by TCRdb to the mid-2010s). The library was generated by the immunoSEQ multiplex PCR assay. This immuneACCESS table, as held by TCRdb, lists in-frame sequences with V and J called but not all clones. Of the missing ones, under half trace to an unresolved V gene in checked studies; the others have no known cause. In this sample, around 81,000 clones appear, none counted once only. The biggest ten clones account for around 0.87% of the sample. Sequencing was carried out using peripheral blood mononuclear cells. The receptors shown here come from a person aged 18 to 70 in good health.

This clone was detected ten times or more. Read coverage stops 3 residues before the CDR3 terminus; the germline J gene supplies the remainder. This sequence joins TRBV7-6 and TRBJ1-4; 11 bases align to TRBD1. Germline CDR1 SGHVS, CDR2 FNYEAQ. The junction had 6 bases not matched to a gene; V was cut back by 5 bases and J by 7 bases. The CDR3 is 15 amino acids. This CDR3 is CASSPQGQGVEKLFF. The part of the CDR3 DNA that was read is TGTGCCAGCAGCCCCCAGGGACAGGGGGTTGAAAAA.

This clone was observed many times. The CDR3 end falls 3 residues outside the read, so it is completed with the germline J gene. The J gene is TRBJ1-3, the V gene TRBV20-1; no clear D. The CDR3 is made up of 16 amino acids. V was trimmed by 2 bases and J by 0 bases, leaving 14 bases between them. CDR1 is DFQATT, CDR2 SNEGSKA, per germline (reference sequence). The sequenced part of the CDR3 DNA is TGCAGTGCTAGACCGACGGGGAAGCTCTCTGGAAACACC. Translated, it gives CSARPTGKLSGNT. The full CDR3 reads CSARPTGKLSGNTIYF.

There are many counts of this clone. The read comes to an end 3 residues before the CDR3 does, leaving the germline J gene to fill in the end. The chain has TRBV30 and TRBJ2-5, with 9 bases lining up with TRBD2. CDR1 and CDR2 (germline): GTSNPN, SVGIG (reference sequence). The CDR3 is made up of 16 amino acids. The J segment lost 5 bases and the V segment lost 3 bases, leaving 13 bases of the junction unmatched. The CDR3 bases that were read are TGTGCCTGGAGGTCTCAGGGGGGACTAGCCTTTGAGACC. Its protein is CAWRSQGGLAFET. Given in full, the CDR3 is CAWRSQGGLAFETQYF. The full variable domain, completed using reference TRBV30 and TRBJ2-5, is SQTIHQWPATLVQPVGSPLSLECTVEGTSNPNLYWYRQAAGRGLQLLFYSVGIGQISSEVPQNLSASRPQDRQFILSSKKLLLSDSGFYLCAWRSQGGLAFETQYFGPGTRLLVL.

This clone showed up many times. The read ends 3 residues before the CDR3 terminus; that terminus is restored from the germline J gene. The V gene is TRBV6-1, the J gene TRBJ2-7; no reliable D call. Germline CDR1 MNHNS, CDR2 SASEGT. The CDR3 sequence is 15 residues long. V was pared by 2 bases and J by 1 base, with 12 bases between. The sequenced CDR3 bases are TGTGCCAGCAGTGAATTTCTAGGCTTTTCCTACGAG. Translating it yields CASSEFLGFSYE. The complete CDR3 sequence is CASSEFLGFSYEQYF.

This clone was recorded a few times. The CDR3 extends 3 residues past the end of the read, so its final part is completed from the germline J gene. The V and J genes are TRBV10-2 and TRBJ2-1; 7 nucleotides match TRBD1. Germline CDR1 WSHSY, CDR2 SAAADI. Trimming took 6 bases from V and 2 from J; bases not matched to a gene: 7. The CDR3 sequence is 15 residues long. CDR3 sequence: CASRADRATYNEQFF. CDR3 DNA (partial): TGCGCCAGCAGAGCCGACAGGGCCACCTACAATGAG.

This clone has a count of ten or more. The missing CDR3 end, 3 residues past where the read stops, is filled in from the germline J gene. The rearrangement uses TRBV3-1 (or the pseudogene TRBV3-2) and TRBJ2-1; 7 nucleotides align to TRBD2. The CDR3 is 18 residues long. Germline V gene lookup returns CDR1 LGHDT and CDR2 YNNKEL (reference sequence). V shed 0 bases, J shed 0 bases, and the junction held 8 bases outside the gene matches. The CDR3 protein is CASSQDSSGHPSYNEQFF. The covered CDR3 bases are TGTGCCAGCAGCCAAGATAGTAGCGGGCATCCCTCCTACAATGAG.

The sample holds many counts of this clone. Read data end 3 residues before the CDR3 end; the end is taken from the germline J gene. The V call is TRBV3-1 (or the pseudogene TRBV3-2), the J call TRBJ2-7, with D tentatively TRBD2 (5 bases). Between the trimmed V and J ends, which lost 4 bases and 0 bases, there was a span of 13 bases. Germline-derived CDR1 and CDR2 are LGHDT and YNNKEL (reference sequence). There are 15 residues in the CDR3. The CDR3 sequence is CASSPRGCSSYEQYF. Partial CDR3 DNA: TGTGCCAGCAGCCCCCGAGGGTGTAGCTCCTACGAG.

This clone was counted many times. CDR3 DNA (partial): TGTGCCAGCAGCGCCCGAGCGAACACTGAA. Translating it yields CASSARANTE. The full-length CDR3 reads as CASSARANTEAFF. The J gene is TRBJ1-1, the V gene TRBV6-4; D call uncertain. Read coverage stops 3 residues before the CDR3 terminus; the germline J gene supplies the remainder. Germline CDR1 MRHNA, CDR2 SNTAGT. V lost 6 bases and J lost 1, with 9 bases in between. This CDR3 spans 13 amino acids.

Many counts were recorded for this clone. Read coverage stops 3 residues before the CDR3 terminus; the germline J gene supplies the remainder. This chain links TRBV7-2 with TRBJ1-6, with D possibly matching TRBD1 (5 bases). The germline V and J ends were trimmed by 5 bases and 11 bases, with 19 bases remaining between them. This CDR3 spans 15 amino acids. Germline CDR1 reads SGHTA; CDR2 reads FQGNSA. The DNA read from the CDR3 is TGTGCCAGCAGCCCCTCGGGGGGGGTGAGGACACCC. Translation gives CASSPSGGVRTP. The entire CDR3 is CASSPSGGVRTPLHF.